This record concerns one T cell receptor (beta chain) sequence. Its specificity is not known. This was a deep-level run. Clones were sequenced by immunoSEQ multiplex PCR, and TCRdb holds only the in-frame ones, with some missing. The sample includes 1 million to 1.3 million clones, about 84% of them seen just once. The sample is drawn from a study of shared clonotypes between healthy human individuals. General study results and limits: The genetic and exposure-history diversity represented was limited by few donors.

CDR3 length equals 17 residues. Germline CDR1 and CDR2: SEHNR and FQNEAQ (reference sequence). V was trimmed by 4 bases and J by 0 bases, leaving 18 bases between them. There were only Caucasian adults among the donors, and all lived in Nashville, Tennessee. Material: memory CD4+ T cells from PBMCs. The subset: CD45RA-negative fraction. The chain recombines TRBV7-9 with TRBJ1-2; D is ambiguous. The clonotype was recovered from a man aged 18 to 30 in good health. Some clones in this sample may be carry-over from other donors' samples. The CDR3 nucleotides read TGTGCCAGCAGCTCGCACGCCATCAGCGGCCCTAACTATGGCTACACCTTC. It yields the protein CASSSHAISGPNYGYTF. Full variable domain (outside the CDR3, taken from reference TRBV7-9 and TRBJ1-2): DTGVSQNPRHKITKRGQNVTFRCDPISEHNRLYWYRQTLGQGPEFLTYFQNEAQLEKSRLLSDRFSAERPKGSFSTLEIQRTEQGDSAMYLCASSSHAISGPNYGYTFGSGTRLTVV.